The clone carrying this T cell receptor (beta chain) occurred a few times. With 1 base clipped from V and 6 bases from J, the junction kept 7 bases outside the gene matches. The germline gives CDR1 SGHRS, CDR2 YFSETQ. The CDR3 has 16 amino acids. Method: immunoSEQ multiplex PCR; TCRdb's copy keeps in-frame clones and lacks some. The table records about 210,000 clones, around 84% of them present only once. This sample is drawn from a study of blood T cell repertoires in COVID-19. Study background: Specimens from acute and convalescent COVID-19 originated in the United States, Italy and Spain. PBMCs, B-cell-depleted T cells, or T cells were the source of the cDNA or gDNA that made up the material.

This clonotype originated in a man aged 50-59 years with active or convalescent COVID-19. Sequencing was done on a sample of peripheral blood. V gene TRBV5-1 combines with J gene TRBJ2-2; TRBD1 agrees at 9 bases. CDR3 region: CASSLPGQGWAGELFF. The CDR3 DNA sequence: TGCGCCAGCAGCTTGCCGGGACAGGGTTGGGCCGGGGAGCTGTTTTTT.